The TCR beta chain under discussion was sequenced for a study of cytomegalovirus exposure and HLA in healthy donors. For the study at large: Earlier findings included about 120 million unique TCR beta sequences obtained from about 179 million T cells. Whole-study findings and limits: The study designated around 150 TCR beta chains cytomegalovirus-associated.

Worth noting for this clone: Its antigen is currently unknown.

Trimming removed 6 bases at V and 0 bases at J, with 14 bases between. The CDR3 totals 15 residues. Germline values: CDR1 SNHLY, CDR2 FYNNEI. PCR was performed using 60 Vbeta and 13 Jbeta primers. Assay used: immunoSEQ multiplex PCR; TCRdb lists only in-frame clones, some missing. The sample records roughly 110,000 clones, 60% to 80% being singletons. Healthy bone marrow donors formed the donor group. Specimen: PBMCs. The chain couples TRBV2 to TRBJ1-2; D perhaps matches TRBD1 (6 bases). The TCR comes from a woman in her 30s in good health and CMV-seropositive. The CDR3 here is CASRPEQGTNYGYTF. The CDR3 region has the DNA TGTGCCAGCAGACCGGAACAGGGAACTAACTATGGCTACACCTTC.